The 21 T cell receptor beta chains below come from one sample, sequenced in a study of shared T cell receptors in the human thymus. Clones were sequenced by immunoSEQ multiplex PCR, and TCRdb holds only the in-frame ones, with some missing. The top ten clones hold 0.015% to 0.02% of a sample with about 380,000 clones, roughly 94% of them seen once. The material sequenced was thymocytes. The origin of the receptors is a human donor.

V usage is TRBV5-1 and J usage is TRBJ1-1; D call uncertain. CDR3 size: 13 residues. From germline, CDR1 is SGHRS and CDR2 YFSETQ. V was cut by 4 bases and J by 0 bases, with 7 bases left in between. The CDR3 DNA reads TGCGCCAGCAGCCCAGACGTGAACACTGAAGCTTTCTTT. Residues: CASSPDVNTEAFF.

V gene TRBV9 combines with J gene TRBJ1-2; unclear D gene. This CDR3 has 14 amino acids. V shed 0 bases and J shed 3 bases, with 9 bases lying between them. CDR1 is SGDLS and CDR2 is YYNGEE in the germline V gene. CDR3 amino acids: CASSVVDRYYGYTF. CDR3 in DNA: TGTGCCAGCAGCGTAGTGGATAGATACTATGGCTACACCTTC.

The chain combines TRBV7-9 with TRBJ2-7, with D perhaps given as TRBD1 or TRBD2 (5 bases each). Germline CDR1 and CDR2: SEHNR and FQNEAQ (reference sequence). Trimming took off 0 bases at V and 0 bases at J, with 6 bases between the two ends. CDR3 length: 14 amino acids. For the CDR3, the DNA is TGTGCCAGCAGCTTAGCTGGGACCTCCTACGAGCAGTACTTC. Amino acid sequence: CASSLAGTSYEQYF.

The V and J genes are TRBV4-1 and TRBJ2-7; the match to TRBD1 covers 7 bases. The junction had 10 bases not matched to a gene; V was cut back by 0 bases and J by 11 bases. The V gene's germline CDR1 is MGHRA and CDR2 YSYEKL. The CDR3 loop spans 14 amino acids. CDR3 sequence: CASSQEVKSGGEYF. The CDR3 DNA reads TGCGCCAGCAGCCAAGAGGTCAAATCAGGGGGAGAGTACTTC.

The DNA for the CDR3 is TGTGCCAGCAGCGAAGCCGGGACAGGGTTATACGAGCAGTACTTC. Protein: CASSEAGTGLYEQYF. This sequence joins TRBV27 and TRBJ2-7, with TRBD1 matching 9 bases. This CDR3 region has 15 residues. J was trimmed by 4 bases and V by 6 bases; bases with no gene match: 10. Germline V CDR1 and CDR2: MNHEY, SMNVEV (reference sequence).

V gene TRBV7-9 combines with J gene TRBJ1-2; possibly TRBD1 for D (6 bases). Germline V gives CDR1 SEHNR, CDR2 FQNEAQ (reference sequence). V lost 3 bases to trimming and J lost 0 bases, with 23 bases between them. The CDR3 runs 19 residues. CDR3 in DNA: TGTGCCAGCAGCTTGTCGACCCCCTTTAAACAGGGAGCTAACTATGGCTACACCTTC. It codes for CASSLSTPFKQGANYGYTF.

This clone came up a few times. The chain combines TRBV5-6 with TRBJ2-2; 8 positions agree with TRBD1. Germline assignment: CDR1 SGHDT and CDR2 YYEEEE. The CDR3 has 15 residues. Trimming at V came to 3 bases and at J to 4 bases, leaving 5 bases not matched to a gene. CDR3 region: CASSSPQGGTGELFF. The CDR3 region has the DNA TGTGCCAGCAGCTCACCACAGGGGGGCACCGGGGAGCTGTTTTTT.

The V gene is TRBV6-5, the J gene TRBJ2-5, with D possibly being TRBD1 (5 bases). CDR1 is MNHEY, CDR2 SVGAGI, per germline. Trimming took off 0 bases at V and 5 bases at J, with 10 bases between the two ends. The CDR3 is 14 amino acids. For the CDR3, the DNA is TGTGCCAGCAGTTACTCTCAGGGTTGGGAGACCCAGTACTTC. Amino acid sequence: CASSYSQGWETQYF.

The count of this clone is one. The rearrangement links TRBV5-1 to TRBJ1-1; D gene ambiguous. The germline gives CDR1 SGHRS, CDR2 YFSETQ. The CDR3 consists of 11 residues. V dropped 2 bases and J dropped 2 bases, with 1 base sitting between them. The CDR3 bases are TGCGCCAGCAGCTTCAACACTGAAGCTTTCTTT. Protein product: CASSFNTEAFF.

This chain uses TRBV14 with TRBJ2-5; D may be TRBD1 or TRBD2 (5 bases each). Germline V gives CDR1 SGHDN, CDR2 FVKESK. V was trimmed by 0 bases and J by 5 bases, leaving 13 bases between them. CDR3 length equals 15 residues. CDR3 amino acids: CASSQDRSWGETQYF. CDR3 nucleotides: TGTGCCAGCAGCCAAGATCGCAGTTGGGGGGAGACCCAGTACTTC.

This chain links TRBV6-5 with TRBJ1-2, with 7 bases lining up with TRBD1. The germline gives CDR1 MNHEY, CDR2 SVGAGI. CDR3 length: 14 amino acids. Trimming removed 5 bases from V and 4 bases from J; junction bases left unmatched: 7. Here the CDR3 reads CASSPETGSYGYTF. CDR3 in DNA: TGTGCCAGCAGTCCCGAGACAGGGTCCTATGGCTACACCTTC.

The chain links TRBV9 to TRBJ2-5, with 11 bases lining up with TRBD2. V gave up 4 bases and J gave up 1 base; unmatched junction bases: 6. The CDR3 is 16 residues long. Germline V gene sequence: CDR1 SGDLS, CDR2 YYNGEE. Written as DNA, the CDR3 is TGTGCCAGCAGCACCCGGACTAGCGGGCCCCAAGAGACCCAGTACTTC. Translation gives CASSTRTSGPQETQYF.

Notes on this clone: The sample has other DNA sequences that encode this CDR3 too. The chain uses TRBV28 and TRBJ2-1; weak D call: TRBD2 (5 bases). Trimming shortened V by 2 bases and J by 0 bases, and 11 bases separated the two germline ends. Germline CDR1 reads MDHEN; CDR2 reads SYDVKM. The CDR3 has 16 residues. DNA of the CDR3: TGTGCCAGCAGTTTACCCTCGGGAAGCTCCTACAATGAGCAGTTCTTC. It specifies CASSLPSGSSYNEQFF.

The gene calls are TRBV11-2 and TRBJ2-1, with TRBD2 matching 7 bases. The V segment lost 5 bases and the J segment 5 bases; nucleotides outside the gene matches: 6. The CDR3 extends over 14 amino acids. Per the germline V gene, CDR1 is SGHAT and CDR2 is FQNNGV. The CDR3 loop reads CASSTRLADNEQFF. The CDR3 DNA is TGTGCCAGCAGCACCCGACTAGCAGACAATGAGCAGTTCTTC.

This CDR3 is CASSLDRGQKLFF. CDR3 DNA: TGTGCCAGCAGCTTGGACAGGGGACAAAAACTGTTTTTT. The chain uses TRBV5-4 and TRBJ1-4, with 7 nucleotides matching TRBD1. CDR1 and CDR2 from the germline V gene are SGHNT and YYREEE (reference sequence). CDR3 length: 13 residues. V lost 0 bases, J lost 9 bases, and 2 bases stayed unmatched.

The genes are TRBV6-6 and TRBJ2-7, with D possibly matching TRBD2 (6 bases). Germline CDR1 and CDR2: MNHNY and SVGAGI (reference sequence). This CDR3 contains 14 residues. Trimming took off 4 bases at V and 7 bases at J, with 17 bases between the two ends. CDR3 sequence (DNA): TGTGCCAGCAGTTTGGGGTCTGACGGGGGAGAGCAGTACTTC. As protein: CASSLGSDGGEQYF.

This sequence joins TRBV19 and TRBJ2-7; 7 bases align to TRBD1. CDR3 size: 13 residues. CDR1 is LNHDA and CDR2 is SQIVND in the germline V gene (reference sequence). Trimming cost V 4 bases and J 7 bases; bases outside gene matches: 7. The CDR3 protein is CASSTWDSAEQYF. CDR3 bases: TGTGCCAGTAGTACATGGGACAGCGCAGAGCAGTACTTC.

The rearrangement joins TRBV5-4 to TRBJ2-5; 9 positions match TRBD2. V shed 2 bases, J shed 0 bases, and the junction held 2 bases outside the gene matches. Germline assignment: CDR1 SGHNT and CDR2 YYREEE (reference sequence). This CDR3 is built from 15 residues. CDR3 coding DNA: TGTGCCAGCAGCTTAAGCGGGAGGTACCAAGAGACCCAGTACTTC. This codes for CASSLSGRYQETQYF.

The rearrangement uses TRBV4-1 and TRBJ2-5; a weak D match, TRBD2 (5 bases). The germline V gene encodes CDR1 MGHRA and CDR2 YSYEKL. Trimming removed 5 bases from V and 7 bases from J, with 11 bases in between. The CDR3 runs to 12 residues. Written as DNA, the CDR3 is TGCGCCAGCAGCGCCCTCGGAGGGACCCAGTACTTC. Its translation is CASSALGGTQYF.

The CDR3 spells CASSRTSQSSYEQYF. The DNA for the CDR3 is TGTGCCAGCAGTAGGACTAGCCAGAGCTCCTACGAGCAGTACTTC. The J gene is TRBJ2-7, the V gene TRBV6-5, with TRBD2 matching over 8 bases. The V gene's germline CDR1 is MNHEY and CDR2 SVGAGI. This CDR3 comprises 15 residues. V was clipped by 5 bases and J by 0 bases; unmatched bases: 6.

V is TRBV7-9 and J is TRBJ2-7; D uncertain. The CDR3 loop spans 15 amino acids. Germline V gives CDR1 SEHNR, CDR2 FQNEAQ (reference sequence). Trimming removed 1 base from V and 3 bases from J, with 13 bases in between. Here the CDR3 reads CASSLVQAMDYEQYF. CDR3 coding DNA: TGTGCCAGCAGCTTAGTCCAAGCCATGGACTACGAGCAGTACTTC.